Below, 2 T cell receptor beta chains from the same sample are listed, as sequenced in a study of blood T cell repertoires in COVID-19. Sequencing was performed with immunoSEQ multiplex PCR; in TCRdb, only in-frame clones are kept and a portion is missing. The sample contains 85,000 to 90,000 clones, about 82% of which appear only once. The sample consisted of peripheral blood. These TCRs come from a human donor in a cohort sampled during active COVID-19.

This sequence joins TRBV11-3 and TRBJ2-1; 8 bases match TRBD1. CDR1 and CDR2 (germline): SGHNT, YENEEA. The CDR3 covers 15 residues. V lost 5 bases to trimming and J lost 7 bases; unmatched junction nucleotides: 10. CDR3 bases: TGTGCCAGCAGCCCTTGGCAGGGGGCGGGTAATGAGCAGTTCTTC. Protein product: CASSPWQGAGNEQFF.

This chain uses TRBV27 with TRBJ1-1; possible D gene TRBD1, 5 bases. This CDR3 has 14 amino acids. V was trimmed by 5 bases and J by 4 bases, leaving 14 bases between them. Germline V gives CDR1 MNHEY, CDR2 SMNVEV (reference sequence). The CDR3 nucleotides are TGTGCCAGCAGTATTTCCCAGGGAGGCACTGAAGCTTTCTTT. Its translation: CASSISQGGTEAFF.